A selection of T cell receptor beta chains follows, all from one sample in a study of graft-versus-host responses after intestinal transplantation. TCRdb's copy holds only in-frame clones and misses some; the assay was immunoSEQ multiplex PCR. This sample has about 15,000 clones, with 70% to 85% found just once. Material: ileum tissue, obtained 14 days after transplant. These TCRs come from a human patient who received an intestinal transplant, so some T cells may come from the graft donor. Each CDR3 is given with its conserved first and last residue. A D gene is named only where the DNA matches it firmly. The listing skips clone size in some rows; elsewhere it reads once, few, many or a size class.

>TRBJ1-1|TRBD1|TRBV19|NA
CASSIKAGGTEAFF
TGTGCCAGTAGTATAAAGGCAGGGGGCACTGAAGCTTTCTTT
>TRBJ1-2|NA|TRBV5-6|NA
CASAAGAYGYTF
TGTGCCAGCGCCGCGGGGGCCTATGGCTACACCTTC
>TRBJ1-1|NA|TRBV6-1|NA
CASSRQGEGTEAFF
TGTGCCAGCAGTCGGCAGGGCGAGGGCACTGAAGCTTTCTTT
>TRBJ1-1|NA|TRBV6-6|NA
CASSYQGREEAFF
TGTGCCAGCAGTTACCAGGGGAGGGAGGAAGCTTTCTTT
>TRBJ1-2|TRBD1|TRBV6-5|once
CASSLGQGVGYTF
TGTGCCAGCAGTCTAGGACAGGGAGTTGGCTACACCTTC
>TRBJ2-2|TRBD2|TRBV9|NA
CASSTSTGTTNTGELFF
TGTGCCAGCAGTACCTCAACCGGGACTACTAACACCGGGGAGCTGTTTTTT
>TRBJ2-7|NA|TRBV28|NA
CASRAGHSYEQYF
TGTGCCAGCAGGGCGGGACACAGCTACGAGCAGTACTTC
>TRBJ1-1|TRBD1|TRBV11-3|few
CASSLTGEPNTEAFF
TGTGCCAGCAGCTTAACAGGGGAACCTAACACTGAAGCTTTCTTT
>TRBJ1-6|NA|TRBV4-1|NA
CASSQDPGYNSPLHF
TGCGCCAGCAGCCAAGATCCCGGTTATAATTCACCCCTCCACTTT
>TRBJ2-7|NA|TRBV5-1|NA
CASSSHLQGVEQYF
TGCGCCAGCAGCTCACACCTACAGGGAGTCGAGCAGTACTTC